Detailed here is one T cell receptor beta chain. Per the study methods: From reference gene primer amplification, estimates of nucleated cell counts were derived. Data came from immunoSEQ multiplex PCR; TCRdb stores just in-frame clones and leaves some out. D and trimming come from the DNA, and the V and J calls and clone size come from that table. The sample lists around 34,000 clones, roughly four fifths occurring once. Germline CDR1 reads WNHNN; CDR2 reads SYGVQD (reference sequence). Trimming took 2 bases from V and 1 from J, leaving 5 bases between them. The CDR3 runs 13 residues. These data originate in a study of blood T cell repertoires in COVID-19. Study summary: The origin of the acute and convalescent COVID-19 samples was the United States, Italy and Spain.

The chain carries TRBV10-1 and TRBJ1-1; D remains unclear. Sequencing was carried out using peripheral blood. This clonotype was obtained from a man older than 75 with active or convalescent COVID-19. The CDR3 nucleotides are TGCGCCAGCAGTGAGCGAGAGAACACTGAAGCTTTCTTT. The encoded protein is CASSERENTEAFF.